One and the same sample provided the 20 T cell receptor beta chains below, sequenced in a study of neoadjuvant anti-PD-1 for oral cavity cancer (dated by TCRdb to about 2021). Library creation used the immunoSEQ multiplex PCR assay. In TCRdb, the immuneACCESS table is reduced to in-frame sequences with V and J assigned. These tables do not hold every clone; where another copy was compared, an unresolved V gene accounts for under half, and the others remain unexplained. For this sample the table gives about 8,000 clones, of which around three quarters were detected only once. The ten biggest clones cover less than 3% of the sample. The time point label corresponds to: after neoadjuvant nivolumab, at surgical resection. Specimen: PBMCs, collected after nivolumab (anti-PD-1) treatment. These receptors all stem from a person aged 40-85 years with oral cavity squamous cell carcinoma.

The gene calls are TRBV10-3 and TRBJ1-1; D uncertain. The CDR3 totals 14 residues. Trimming shortened V by 6 bases and J by 1 base, and 12 bases separated the two germline ends. From germline, CDR1 is ENHRY and CDR2 SYGVKD. The CDR3 spells CAIREGWRNTEAFF. In DNA, the CDR3 is TGTGCCATCAGGGAGGGCTGGCGGAACACTGAAGCTTTCTTT.

The chain employs TRBV2 and TRBJ2-6; D unclear. Germline values: CDR1 SNHLY, CDR2 FYNNEI. Trimming removed 7 bases at V and 0 bases at J, with 10 bases between. There are 15 residues in the CDR3. CDR3 sequence reads: CASTPGFSGANVLTF. The CDR3 DNA is TGTGCCAGCACTCCAGGATTCTCTGGGGCCAACGTCCTGACTTTC. Combining the CDR3 with reference TRBV2 and TRBJ2-6 gives the whole variable domain EPEVTQTPSHQVTQMGQEVILRCVPISNHLYFYWYRQILGQKVEFLVSFYNNEISEKSEIFDDQFSVERPDGSNFTLKIRSTKLEDSAMYFCASTPGFSGANVLTFGAGSRLTVL.

This clone was recorded once. The genes are TRBV18 and TRBJ1-5, with D maybe TRBD1 (5 bases). Germline lookup yields CDR1 KGHSH and CDR2 LQKENI. V lost 2 bases and J lost 1, with 12 bases in between. This CDR3 spans 16 amino acids. The DNA of the CDR3 is TGTGCCAGCTCACCAAGGGCAGGGCAAAGCAATCAGCCCCAGCATTTT. This codes for CASSPRAGQSNQPQHF. Full variable domain (outside the CDR3, taken from reference TRBV18 and TRBJ1-5): NAGVMQNPRHLVRRRGQEARLRCSPMKGHSHVYWYRQLPEEGLKFMVYLQKENIIDESGMPKERFSAEFPKEGPSILRIQQVVRGDSAAYFCASSPRAGQSNQPQHFGDGTRLSIL.

The chain is built from TRBV9 and TRBJ2-7; TRBD1 or TRBD2 may be the D gene (5 bases each). CDR1 is SGDLS and CDR2 is YYNGEE in the germline V gene. V lost 0 bases and J 2 bases, leaving 15 bases between the germline ends. The CDR3 extends over 16 amino acids. CDR3 amino acids: CASSVDPGTGTYEQYF. CDR3 DNA: TGTGCCAGCAGCGTAGACCCCGGGACCGGAACCTACGAGCAGTACTTC.

The chain joins TRBV4-1 to TRBJ2-7, with 7 bases identical to TRBD1. CDR3 size: 15 residues. Germline V CDR1 and CDR2: MGHRA, YSYEKL. V lost 1 base to trimming and J lost 4 bases; unmatched junction nucleotides: 7. In DNA, the CDR3 is TGCGCCAGCAGCCAAGCCCAGGGGGTAGGGTACGAGCAGTACTTC. Protein sequence: CASSQAQGVGYEQYF.

This chain uses TRBV5-1 with TRBJ2-1, with D maybe TRBD1 (7 bases). Trimming cost V 5 bases and J 1 base, with 13 bases left between them. The CDR3 covers 15 residues. Looked up from germline, CDR1 is SGHRS and CDR2 is YFSETQ. The CDR3 DNA reads as TGCGCCAGCAGTACGGCAGGGGGGTCCTACAATGAGCAGTTCTTC. Translated, it gives CASSTAGGSYNEQFF. The complete variable domain, with remaining parts taken from reference TRBV5-1 and TRBJ2-1, reads KAGVTQTPRYLIKTRGQQVTLSCSPISGHRSVSWYQQTPGQGLQFLFEYFSETQRNKGNFPGRFSGRQFSNSRSEMNVSTLELGDSALYLCASSTAGGSYNEQFFGPGTRLTVL.

This clone was seen more than once but under ten times. This chain joins TRBV11-2 and TRBJ1-5; TRBD1 aligns across 10 bases. The germline CDR1 and CDR2 sequences are SGHAT and FQNNGV. V shed 4 bases and J 6 bases; nucleotides not matched to a gene: 6. The CDR3 sequence is 15 residues long. CDR3 coding DNA: TGTGCCAGCAGCTCCGGGACAGGGGCGTCTCAGCCCCAGCATTTT. Protein sequence: CASSSGTGASQPQHF.

CDR3 loop: CASSNRDRGTDTQYF. The CDR3 nucleotides read TGTGCCAGCAGCAATCGGGACAGGGGAACAGATACGCAGTATTTT. The chain uses TRBV5-4 and TRBJ2-3; 10 bases match TRBD1. The CDR3 is 15 residues long. Germline CDR1 reads SGHNT; CDR2 reads YYREEE (reference sequence). Unmatched junction bases numbered 5, after V lost 4 bases and J lost 3 bases.

The CDR3 region is CSALTGAHGYTF. For the CDR3, the DNA is TGCAGCGCACTGACAGGGGCCCATGGCTACACCTTC. The genes are TRBV29-1 and TRBJ1-2, with TRBD1 matching over 8 bases. The CDR3 runs 12 residues. The junction had 7 bases not matched to a gene; V was cut back by 7 bases and J by 6 bases. Germline CDR1 and CDR2: SQVTM and ANQGSEA.

The rearrangement joins TRBV7-9 to TRBJ2-7; D may match TRBD1 or TRBD2 (5 bases each). There are 15 residues in the CDR3. Between the trimmed V and J ends, which lost 0 bases and 5 bases, there was a span of 14 bases. Germline V CDR1 and CDR2: SEHNR, FQNEAQ (reference sequence). The CDR3 loop is CASSLASGSYDEQYF. CDR3 nucleotides: TGTGCCAGCAGCTTAGCTTCAGGGAGCTACGACGAGCAGTACTTC. Combining the CDR3 with reference TRBV7-9 and TRBJ2-7 gives the whole variable domain DTGVSQNPRHKITKRGQNVTFRCDPISEHNRLYWYRQTLGQGPEFLTYFQNEAQLEKSRLLSDRFSAERPKGSFSTLEIQRTEQGDSAMYLCASSLASGSYDEQYFGPGTRLTVT.

V usage is TRBV9 and J usage is TRBJ1-2; possible D gene TRBD1, 5 bases. Trimming removed 0 bases at V and 2 bases at J, with 8 bases between. The CDR3 length is 14 residues. Germline assignment: CDR1 SGDLS and CDR2 YYNGEE. The chain's CDR3 is CASSVGGRNYGYTF. In nucleotides, the CDR3 is TGTGCCAGCAGCGTAGGGGGCAGGAACTATGGCTACACCTTC.

This clone occurred a few times. J is TRBJ1-2 and V is TRBV5-1, with 9 bases aligning to TRBD1. The germline V gene encodes CDR1 SGHRS and CDR2 YFSETQ. This CDR3 contains 15 residues. Trimming removed 3 bases from V and 2 bases from J; junction bases left unmatched: 5. This CDR3 reads CASSSLQGANYGYTF. The DNA for the CDR3 is TGCGCCAGCAGCTCCTTACAGGGGGCAAACTATGGCTACACCTTC.

The genes are TRBV13 and TRBJ1-5; perhaps TRBD1 as D (5 bases). V gave up 3 bases and J gave up 5 bases, with 5 bases separating them. The CDR3 has 12 amino acids. Germline assignment: CDR1 PRHDT and CDR2 FYEKMQ (reference sequence). CDR3 sequence (DNA): TGTGCCAGCAGCTTCAGGGATCAGCCCCAGCATTTT. It yields the protein CASSFRDQPQHF.

The J gene is TRBJ1-5, the V gene TRBV27, with D unclear. Germline CDR1 and CDR2: MNHEY and SMNVEV (reference sequence). This CDR3 comprises 14 residues. V lost 4 bases to trimming and J lost 4 bases, with 11 bases between them. CDR3 DNA sequence: TGTGCCAGCAGTTCTAGCGTACGGAATCAGCCCCAGCATTTT. It encodes CASSSSVRNQPQHF.

The V call is TRBV9, the J call TRBJ1-5; maybe TRBD1 (6 bases). V gave up 3 bases and J gave up 0 bases, with 10 bases separating them. The CDR3 is 15 residues long. Germline assignment: CDR1 SGDLS and CDR2 YYNGEE. The CDR3 is CASSEGQNSNQPQHF. CDR3 DNA: TGTGCCAGCAGCGAAGGACAGAATAGCAATCAGCCCCAGCATTTT.

The chain joins TRBV10-3 to TRBJ2-1; 10 bases are shared with TRBD1. CDR3 length equals 14 residues. V dropped 11 bases and J dropped 5; count of bases not matched to a gene: 9. Germline values: CDR1 ENHRY, CDR2 SYGVKD. CDR3 DNA: TGTGCCGTGAACCGGGACAGGGGTAACAATGAGCAGTTCTTC. Translation: CAVNRDRGNNEQFF.

The gene calls are TRBV6-5 and TRBJ2-7; no clear D gene. The V end lost 8 bases, the J end lost 2 bases, and 19 bases lay between the germline ends. Germline loops: CDR1 MNHEY, CDR2 SVGAGI. The CDR3 has 15 residues. The CDR3 sequence: CASGRSGPRPYEQYF. The CDR3 DNA reads as TGTGCCAGCGGACGATCCGGACCGCGACCCTACGAGCAGTACTTC.

The genes are TRBV7-9 and TRBJ2-4; TRBD2 agrees at 10 bases. From germline, CDR1 is SEHNR and CDR2 FQNEAQ (reference sequence). V shed 2 bases, J shed 7 bases, and the junction held 11 bases outside the gene matches. The CDR3 has 17 residues. The CDR3 nucleotides read TGTGCCAGCAGCTTAAGGAGGCTAGCGGGGGCGGTGAACATTCAGTACTTC. Translating gives CASSLRRLAGAVNIQYF.

The rearrangement joins TRBV9 to TRBJ1-1, with unresolved D. V lost 0 bases and J lost 1, with 7 bases in between. Germline V gene data show CDR1 as SGDLS and CDR2 as YYNGEE. The CDR3 is made up of 14 amino acids. The CDR3, as DNA: TGTGCCAGCAGCGTAGACAACAGGAACACTGAAGCTTTCTTT. Residues: CASSVDNRNTEAFF.

The V gene is TRBV2, the J gene TRBJ1-3; maybe TRBD1 (5 bases). V was clipped by 5 bases and J by 2 bases, with 16 bases between them. CDR1 is SNHLY, CDR2 FYNNEI, per germline. This CDR3 spans 16 amino acids. Written as DNA, the CDR3 is TGTGCCAGCAGTACCCCCCGGGGGGGTACTGGAAACACCATATATTTT. This translates into CASSTPRGGTGNTIYF.